This TCR beta chain originates from a study of cytomegalovirus exposure and HLA in healthy donors. Study-wide background: Researchers previously reported finding roughly 120 million unique TCR beta sequences from around 200 million T cells.

60 Vbeta and 13 Jbeta primers were used in PCR. Clones were sequenced by immunoSEQ multiplex PCR, and TCRdb holds only the in-frame ones, with some missing. The sample lists some 70,000 clones, roughly 74% occurring once. Study observations and caveats: In a later analysis, a missense DCLRE1C variant was linked to TCR beta V- and J-gene trimming. The dataset shows that most TCR sequences were rare, while some public TCRs occurred in many donors. CMV serostatus was the only immune exposure information that was available.

The CDR3 extends over 16 amino acids. Germline V gene lookup returns CDR1 SGHNT and CDR2 YYREEE (reference sequence). The junction had 8 bases not matched to a gene; V was cut back by 2 bases and J by 5 bases. With respect to this clone: Its antigen is currently unknown.

This chain connects TRBV5-4 to TRBJ2-5, with 11 bases aligning to TRBD2. The receptor was isolated from a man aged 18 to 29 in good health and CMV-seropositive. Material: PBMCs. The CDR3 nucleotides are TGTGCCAGCAGCTTCTTAGCGGGAGGGCCGTTGGAGACCCAGTACTTC. Translation gives CASSFLAGGPLETQYF.